The next 10 T cell receptor beta chains were all read from a single sample in a study of identical twins. Via MiXCR, TCRdb re-called the 5' RACE reads, giving one row per CDR3 protein. Counted here are some 1,700,000 distinct CDR3 sequences, around 33% occurring once; the ten biggest clones make up 0.27%. Input material: cord blood. These receptor sequences come from a newborn girl in good health.

This clonotype was found a few times. The chain combines TRBV25-1 with TRBJ1-1; 8 positions agree with TRBD1. V lost 3 bases and J lost 7; bases outside the gene matches: 7. The CDR3 is 14 amino acids. The germline V gene encodes CDR1 MGHDK and CDR2 SYGVNS. For the CDR3, the DNA is TGTGCCAGCAGTGATCCGGGACAGGCACGTGAAGCTTTCTTT. This encodes CASSDPGQAREAFF.

The chain combines TRBV18 with TRBJ1-1; possibly TRBD1 for D (5 bases). The CDR3 is 14 amino acids. CDR1 and CDR2 from the germline V gene are KGHSH and LQKENI. With 3 bases removed from V and 1 base from J, the gap between germline ends came to 9 bases. The DNA for the CDR3 is TGTGCCAGCTCACCCCATGACAGGAACACTGAAGCTTTCTTT. Translation gives CASSPHDRNTEAFF.

This chain joins TRBV2 and TRBJ1-2, with 8 positions matching TRBD1. V dropped 3 bases and J dropped 5; count of bases not matched to a gene: 2. The CDR3 extends over 13 amino acids. Germline-derived CDR1 and CDR2 are SNHLY and FYNNEI. CDR3 sequence (DNA): TGTGCCAGCAGTGAGGACAGGGAGTATGGCTACACCTTC. Translation: CASSEDREYGYTF.

This clonotype has a handful of counts. The chain employs TRBV5-1 and TRBJ2-1; 9 bases fit TRBD2. Trimming at V came to 2 bases and at J to 5 bases, leaving 8 bases not matched to a gene. Germline V lookup: CDR1 SGHRS, CDR2 YFSETQ. The CDR3 loop spans 16 amino acids. The CDR3 loop is CASSFLAGVPNNEQFF. CDR3 nucleotide sequence: TGCGCCAGCAGCTTCTTAGCGGGAGTGCCCAACAATGAGCAGTTCTTC.

V and J are TRBV20-1 and TRBJ1-2; 8 bases map to TRBD1. The CDR3 contains 15 residues. Per germline, CDR1 DFQATT and CDR2 SNEGSKA (reference sequence). Trimming took 4 bases from V and 2 from J; bases not matched to a gene: 9. CDR3: CSATRQGPRNYGYTF. The CDR3 bases are TGCAGTGCTACGCGACAGGGGCCGAGGAACTATGGCTACACCTTC.

CDR3 residues: CASCRRDGQETQYF. The CDR3, as DNA: TGTGCCAGCTGTAGGAGGGATGGGCAAGAGACCCAGTACTTC. V usage is TRBV7-2 and J usage is TRBJ2-5; D is possibly TRBD2 (6 bases). Germline CDR1 SGHTA, CDR2 FQGNSA. V was trimmed by 8 bases and J by 2 bases, leaving 15 bases between them. This CDR3 has 14 amino acids.

This clonotype occurred a few times. The J gene is TRBJ2-2, the V gene TRBV4-2, with D uncertain. This CDR3 comprises 14 residues. CDR1 LGHNA and CDR2 YNFKEQ come from the germline V gene. V lost 4 bases, J lost 0 bases, and 6 bases lay in between. CDR3 region: CASSRPTNTGELFF. CDR3 DNA sequence: TGTGCCAGCAGCCGCCCGACGAACACCGGGGAGCTGTTTTTT.

This clonotype has only a few counts. This sequence joins TRBV29-1 and TRBJ1-2; tentatively, D is TRBD1 (5 bases). This CDR3 spans 11 amino acids. Between the trimmed V and J ends, which lost 0 bases and 7 bases, there was a span of 6 bases. CDR1 is SQVTM and CDR2 is ANQGSEA in the germline V gene. The CDR3 nucleotides read TGCAGCGTTGAAGATGGGGGTGGCTACACCTTC. As protein: CSVEDGGGYTF.

A few counts support this clonotype. The genes are TRBV5-4 and TRBJ2-7, with a tentative D call TRBD2 (6 bases). Germline assignment: CDR1 SGHNT and CDR2 YYREEE (reference sequence). This CDR3 spans 13 amino acids. Trimming pared 4 bases from V and 2 bases from J, leaving 10 bases between. The CDR3 DNA reads as TGTGCCAGCAGCCTGACTAGTACCTACGAGCAGTACTTC. Residues: CASSLTSTYEQYF.

In its sample, this clonotype was seen a few times. The chain carries TRBV12-3 or TRBV12-4 and TRBJ2-7; 8 bases agree with TRBD1. After removal of 6 bases from V and 7 bases from J, the junction contained 14 bases not matched to a gene. The CDR3 is 15 amino acids. This CDR3 reads CASRKRQGSLGEQYF. The CDR3 nucleotides read TGTGCCAGCAGGAAACGACAGGGGTCCCTGGGGGAGCAGTACTTC.